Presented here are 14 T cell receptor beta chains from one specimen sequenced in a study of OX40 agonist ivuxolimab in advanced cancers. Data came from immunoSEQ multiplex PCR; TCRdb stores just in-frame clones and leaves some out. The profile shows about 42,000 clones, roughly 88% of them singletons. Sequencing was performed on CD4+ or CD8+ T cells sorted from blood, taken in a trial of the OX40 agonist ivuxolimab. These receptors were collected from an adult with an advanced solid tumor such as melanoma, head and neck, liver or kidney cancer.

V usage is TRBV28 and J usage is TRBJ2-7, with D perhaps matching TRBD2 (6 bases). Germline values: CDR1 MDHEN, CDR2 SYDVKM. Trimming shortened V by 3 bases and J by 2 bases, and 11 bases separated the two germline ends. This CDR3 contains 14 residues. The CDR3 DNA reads TGTGCCAGCAGTTTTTTGGAGGGACCCTACGAGCAGTACTTC. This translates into CASSFLEGPYEQYF. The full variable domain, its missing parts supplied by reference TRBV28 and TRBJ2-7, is DVKVTQSSRYLVKRTGEKVFLECVQDMDHENMFWYRQDPGLGLRLIYFSYDVKMKEKGDIPEGYSVSREKKERFSLILESASTNQTSMYLCASSFLEGPYEQYFGPGTRLTVT.

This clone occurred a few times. In nucleotides, the CDR3 is TGTGCCAGCAAACCCCGGGCAGACGGAAACACCATATATTTT. Translating it yields CASKPRADGNTIYF. The gene calls are TRBV27 and TRBJ1-3; D remains unclear. Trimming shortened V by 7 bases and J by 4 bases, and 14 bases separated the two germline ends. The length of the CDR3 is 14 residues. Germline CDR1 reads MNHEY; CDR2 reads SMNVEV (reference sequence).

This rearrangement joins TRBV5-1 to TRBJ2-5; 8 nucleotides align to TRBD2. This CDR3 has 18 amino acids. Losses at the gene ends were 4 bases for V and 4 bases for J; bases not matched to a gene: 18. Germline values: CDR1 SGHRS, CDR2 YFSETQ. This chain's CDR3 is CASSMNTGTRGDRETQYF. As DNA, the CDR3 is TGCGCCAGCAGCATGAACACCGGGACTAGAGGTGATCGAGAGACCCAGTACTTC. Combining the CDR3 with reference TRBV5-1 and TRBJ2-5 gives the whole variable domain KAGVTQTPRYLIKTRGQQVTLSCSPISGHRSVSWYQQTPGQGLQFLFEYFSETQRNKGNFPGRFSGRQFSNSRSEMNVSTLELGDSALYLCASSMNTGTRGDRETQYFGPGTRLLVL.

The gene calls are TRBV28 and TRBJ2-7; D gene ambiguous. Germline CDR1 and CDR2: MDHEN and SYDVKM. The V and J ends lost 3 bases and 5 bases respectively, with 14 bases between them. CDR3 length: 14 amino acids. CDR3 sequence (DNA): TGTGCCAGCAGTTTCCCCCCTTTATCCGACGAGCAGTACTTC. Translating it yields CASSFPPLSDEQYF.

This CDR3 is CASSPWGSGSTETQYF. CDR3 nucleotide sequence: TGCGCCAGCAGCCCGTGGGGTAGCGGGAGCACAGAGACCCAGTACTTC. J is TRBJ2-5 and V is TRBV5-1; 9 nucleotides line up with TRBD2. CDR3 length: 16 residues. V lost 4 bases and J lost 4; bases outside the gene matches: 11. Germline V lookup: CDR1 SGHRS, CDR2 YFSETQ.

The CDR3 spells CASVQTSYEQYF. CDR3 bases: TGTGCTAGTGTTCAAACATCCTACGAGCAGTACTTC. The chain has TRBV12-5 and TRBJ2-5; D is uncertain. TRBJ2-7 matches the DNA end more closely, so the J call is doubtful. CDR3 size: 12 residues. CDR1 is LGHNT, CDR2 FRNRAP, per germline.

The CDR3 DNA sequence: TGCGCCAGCAGCTTAAACAGGGATTCGCACGAGCAGTACTTC. Protein: CASSLNRDSHEQYF. V is TRBV5-1 and J is TRBJ2-7; weak D call: TRBD1 (6 bases). V was trimmed by 2 bases and J by 5 bases, leaving 14 bases between them. CDR1 SGHRS and CDR2 YFSETQ come from the germline V gene. The CDR3 runs 14 residues.

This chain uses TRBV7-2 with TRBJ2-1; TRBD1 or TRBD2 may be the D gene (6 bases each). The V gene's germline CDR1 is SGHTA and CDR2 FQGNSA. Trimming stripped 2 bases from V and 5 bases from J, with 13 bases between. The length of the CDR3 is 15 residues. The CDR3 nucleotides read TGTGCCAGCAGCTTACAGGGGAGGTTGAACAATGAGCAGTTCTTC. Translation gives CASSLQGRLNNEQFF.

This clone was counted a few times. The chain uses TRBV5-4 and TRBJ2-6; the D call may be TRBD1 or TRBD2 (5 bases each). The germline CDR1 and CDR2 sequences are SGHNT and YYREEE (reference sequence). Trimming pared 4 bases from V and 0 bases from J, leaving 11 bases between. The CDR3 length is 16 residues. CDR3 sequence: CASSIDGASGANVLTF. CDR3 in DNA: TGTGCCAGCAGCATTGACGGGGCCTCTGGGGCCAACGTCCTGACTTTC.

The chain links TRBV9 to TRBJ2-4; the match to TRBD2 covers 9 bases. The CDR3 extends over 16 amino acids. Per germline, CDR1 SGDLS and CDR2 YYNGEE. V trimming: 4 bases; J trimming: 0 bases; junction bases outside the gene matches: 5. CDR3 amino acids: CASSQTSGLAKNIQYF. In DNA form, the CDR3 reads TGTGCCAGCAGCCAGACTAGCGGACTAGCCAAAAACATTCAGTACTTC.

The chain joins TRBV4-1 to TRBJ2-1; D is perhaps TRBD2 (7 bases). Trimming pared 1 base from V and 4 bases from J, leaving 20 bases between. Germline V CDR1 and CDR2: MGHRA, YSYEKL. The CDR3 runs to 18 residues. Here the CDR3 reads CASSQASLTGRVYNEQFF. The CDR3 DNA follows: TGCGCCAGCAGCCAAGCAAGCCTCACAGGGAGGGTATACAATGAGCAGTTCTTC.

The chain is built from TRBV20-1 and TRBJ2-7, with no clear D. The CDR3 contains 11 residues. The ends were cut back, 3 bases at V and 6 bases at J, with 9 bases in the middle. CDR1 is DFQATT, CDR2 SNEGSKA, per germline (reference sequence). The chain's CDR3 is CSASRGSEQYF. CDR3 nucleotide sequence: TGCAGTGCTAGTCGAGGTTCCGAGCAGTACTTC.

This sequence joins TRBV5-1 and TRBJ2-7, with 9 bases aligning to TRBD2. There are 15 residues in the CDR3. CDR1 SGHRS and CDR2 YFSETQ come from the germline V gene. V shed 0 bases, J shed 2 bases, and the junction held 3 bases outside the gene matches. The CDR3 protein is CASSLGASGAYEQYF. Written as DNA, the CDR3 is TGCGCCAGCAGCTTGGGGGCTAGCGGGGCCTACGAGCAGTACTTC.

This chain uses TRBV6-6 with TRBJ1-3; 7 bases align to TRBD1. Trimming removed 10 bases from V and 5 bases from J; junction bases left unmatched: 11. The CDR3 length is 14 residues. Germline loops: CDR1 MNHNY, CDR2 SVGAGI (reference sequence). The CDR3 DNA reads TGTGCCACCCGAGGACAACAGGGGAGAAACACCATATATTTT. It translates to CATRGQQGRNTIYF.